This TCR beta chain stems from a study of T cell changes during pregnancy in multiple sclerosis. Repertoires were generated with immunoSEQ multiplex PCR, while TCRdb's copy carries only in-frame clones and drops some. The sample has 70,000 to 100,000 clones; 80% to 95% are singletons. The clonotype originates from a female donor with multiple sclerosis, enrolled in a pregnancy study. The sample in question was peripheral blood, obtained in the first trimester of pregnancy.

CDR3 loop: CASSLAGREQYF. In nucleotides, the CDR3 is TGTGCCAGCAGCTTGGCAGGGCGCGAGCAGTACTTC. V and J are TRBV5-4 and TRBJ2-7, with a weak D call TRBD1 (5 bases). The V and J ends lost 0 bases and 6 bases respectively, with 7 bases between them. The CDR3 sequence is 12 residues long. The germline CDR1 and CDR2 sequences are SGHNT and YYREEE (reference sequence).